The 21 T cell receptor beta chains below all came from one sample that was sequenced in a study of T-cell memory formation after mild COVID-19. Using its own MiXCR run on the 5' RACE reads, TCRdb lists one record per CDR3 protein. The sample gives under 700,000 distinct CDR3 sequences, roughly 20% of which show up once; 12% is in the top ten. What was sequenced was PBMCs or a T cell subset sorted from them (not recorded which). Source of these receptors: an adult woman who had mild COVID-19 (a few samples of this study predate the infection). Cell type and time point are not known.

CDR3 sequence (DNA): TGTGCCAGCAGCGTAGGAAGAGGACAGTTCGAGCAGTACTTC. Its protein product is CASSVGRGQFEQYF. V gene TRBV9 combines with J gene TRBJ2-7, with TRBD1 as a possible D gene (6 bases). There are 14 residues in the CDR3. V was clipped by 0 bases and J by 6 bases, with 13 bases between them. Germline lookup yields CDR1 SGDLS and CDR2 YYNGEE.

This clonotype was picked up a small number of times. V and J are TRBV6-5 and TRBJ2-7, with D maybe TRBD2 (6 bases). The CDR3 extends over 15 amino acids. Per the germline V gene, CDR1 is MNHEY and CDR2 is SVGAGI. The germline V and J ends were trimmed by 4 bases and 3 bases, with 16 bases remaining between them. The CDR3 nucleotides read TGTGCCAGCAGTTTAGGACTACCTTCTTTCTACGAGCAGTACTTC. It is translated as CASSLGLPSFYEQYF.

This clonotype was counted a few times. This rearrangement joins TRBV5-1 to TRBJ2-4; D gene uncertain. V lost 6 bases to trimming and J lost 4 bases, with 14 bases between them. The germline gives CDR1 SGHRS, CDR2 YFSETQ. This CDR3 has 14 amino acids. The CDR3 bases are TGCGCCAGCACCCCGGACCTGGGGAAAAACATTCAGTACTTC. It codes for CASTPDLGKNIQYF.

The chain uses TRBV10-3 and TRBJ2-7; tentative D call: TRBD1 (6 bases). Per germline, CDR1 ENHRY and CDR2 SYGVKD. The CDR3 has 13 residues. V lost 4 bases and J lost 3, with 10 bases in between. DNA of the CDR3: TGTGCCATCAGTGTCGAGGGGGTCTACGAGCAGTACTTC. Translation: CAISVEGVYEQYF.

This clonotype was detected a few times. The chain carries TRBV7-9 and TRBJ1-2; 7 bases line up with TRBD1. CDR1 and CDR2 (germline): SEHNR, FQNEAQ (reference sequence). The CDR3 extends over 13 amino acids. The V segment lost 2 bases and the J segment 4 bases; nucleotides outside the gene matches: 1. This chain's CDR3 is CASSLRQGYGYTF. The DNA of the CDR3 is TGTGCCAGCAGCTTACGACAGGGCTATGGCTACACCTTC.

The V and J genes are TRBV5-5 and TRBJ1-2; 7 nucleotides agree with TRBD1. The CDR3 contains 14 residues. Trimming cost V 4 bases and J 1 base; bases outside gene matches: 4. CDR1 and CDR2 from the germline V gene are SGHKS and YYEKEE (reference sequence). In DNA, the CDR3 is TGTGCCAGCAGCAACAGGGGCGGTAACTATGGCTACACCTTC. Translating gives CASSNRGGNYGYTF.

The chain carries TRBV6-5 and TRBJ2-3; D may be TRBD2 (6 bases). Trimming removed 6 bases from V and 1 base from J, with 17 bases in between. CDR1 and CDR2 (germline): MNHEY, SVGAGI. The CDR3 runs to 16 residues. The CDR3 reads CASRASHAGRTDTQYF. The DNA of the CDR3 is TGTGCCAGCAGGGCGAGTCACGCGGGACGCACAGATACGCAGTATTTT.

Only a few counts were recorded for this clonotype. The genes are TRBV4-1 and TRBJ1-2, with D maybe TRBD1 (5 bases). Trimming removed 1 base at V and 0 bases at J, with 9 bases between. Germline V gene lookup returns CDR1 MGHRA and CDR2 YSYEKL. CDR3 length: 15 residues. CDR3 sequence: CASSQGRGANYGYTF. CDR3 in DNA: TGCGCCAGCAGCCAAGGGAGGGGCGCTAACTATGGCTACACCTTC.

The chain is built from TRBV4-1 and TRBJ2-1, with D hard to call. Germline CDR1 is MGHRA and CDR2 is YSYEKL. CDR3 length: 13 amino acids. V dropped 0 bases and J dropped 9 bases, with 9 bases sitting between them. The CDR3 sequence: CASSQDPSGEQFF. The CDR3 DNA reads as TGCGCCAGCAGCCAAGATCCAAGTGGTGAGCAGTTCTTC.

This clonotype appeared a few times. The chain is built from TRBV30 and TRBJ1-5; unclear D gene. Between the trimmed V and J ends, which lost 0 bases and 8 bases, there was a span of 11 bases. The CDR3 consists of 13 residues. From germline, CDR1 is GTSNPN and CDR2 SVGIG (reference sequence). The CDR3 nucleotides are TGTGCCTGGAGTGTAGGTGGTTGGGAGCCCCAGCATTTT. This encodes CAWSVGGWEPQHF.

In its sample, this clonotype was seen a few times. This chain links TRBV5-1 with TRBJ2-2; tentatively, D is TRBD2 (6 bases). The CDR3 extends over 14 amino acids. Germline-derived CDR1 and CDR2 are SGHRS and YFSETQ. Trimming stripped 9 bases from V and 4 bases from J, with 16 bases between. CDR3 coding DNA: TGCGCCACCTCCTTGGGACTTGTCACCGGGGAGCTGTTTTTT. This gives the protein CATSLGLVTGELFF. The entire variable domain, with the rest obtained from reference TRBV5-1 and TRBJ2-2, is as follows: KAGVTQTPRYLIKTRGQQVTLSCSPISGHRSVSWYQQTPGQGLQFLFEYFSETQRNKGNFPGRFSGRQFSNSRSEMNVSTLELGDSALYLCATSLGLVTGELFFGEGSRLTVL.

The V gene is TRBV7-9, the J gene TRBJ1-2, with no clear D. CDR3 size: 13 residues. Per germline, CDR1 SEHNR and CDR2 FQNEAQ (reference sequence). The V end lost 1 base, the J end lost 5 bases, and 8 bases lay between the germline ends. This chain's CDR3 is CASSLGQRYGYTF. The DNA for the CDR3 is TGTGCCAGCAGCTTAGGTCAGAGATATGGCTACACCTTC.

This sequence joins TRBV4-1 and TRBJ2-7; possibly TRBD2 for D (5 bases). The V gene lost 2 bases and the J gene lost 2 bases, with 13 bases spanning the gap. CDR3 size: 15 residues. Germline V gene data show CDR1 as MGHRA and CDR2 as YSYEKL. The CDR3 nucleotides read TGCGCCAGCAGCCAACCCCCCAAGGGAGCCTACGAGCAGTACTTC. The encoded protein is CASSQPPKGAYEQYF.

This chain links TRBV12-3 or TRBV12-4 with TRBJ2-1, with D unclear. The V end was cut by 4 bases, the J end by 5 bases, with 18 bases between. This CDR3 has 16 amino acids. The CDR3 is CASSSSFNDGHNEQFF. CDR3 DNA sequence: TGTGCCAGCAGTTCCAGCTTTAATGACGGTCACAATGAGCAGTTCTTC.

This clonotype was recorded a few times. The CDR3 protein is CASSLGARGNTEAFF. CDR3 coding DNA: TGTGCCAGCAGTTTGGGGGCCAGGGGGAACACTGAAGCTTTCTTT. The chain joins TRBV12-3 or TRBV12-4 to TRBJ1-1; maybe TRBD1 (6 bases). V lost 3 bases and J 1 base, leaving 12 bases between the germline ends. The CDR3 runs 15 residues.

This clonotype was detected only a few times. The rearrangement links TRBV12-3 or TRBV12-4 to TRBJ1-6, with 9 bases matching TRBD1. Germline trimming cut 7 bases from V and 8 bases from J; bases unmatched to any gene: 6. The CDR3 extends over 14 amino acids. CDR3 sequence reads: CASTKDRGYSPLHF. The DNA for the CDR3 is TGTGCCAGCACCAAAGACAGGGGGTATTCACCCCTCCACTTT.

This clonotype was seen only a few times. The chain joins TRBV25-1 to TRBJ1-6; D gene unclear. Germline CDR1 and CDR2: MGHDK and SYGVNS. The V and J ends lost 4 bases and 0 bases respectively, with 10 bases between them. The CDR3 contains 16 residues. The CDR3 reads CASSVGSSSYNSPLHF. Written as DNA, the CDR3 is TGTGCCAGCAGTGTGGGGTCAAGCTCCTATAATTCACCCCTCCACTTT.

The CDR3 is CASTTIQFSGYSTDTQYF. The CDR3 DNA reads as TGTGCCAGCACCACAATTCAATTTTCCGGGTATAGCACAGATACGCAGTATTTT. This chain connects TRBV5-5 to TRBJ2-3; D is unclear. The CDR3 is made up of 18 amino acids. The ends were cut back, 6 bases at V and 0 bases at J, with 23 bases in the middle. CDR1 and CDR2 (germline): SGHKS, YYEKEE (reference sequence).

Comment on this clonotype: Mismatch with germline at one junction end may stem from a read error. The chain recombines TRBV4-3 with TRBJ2-5; D may correspond to TRBD1 or TRBD2 (5 bases each). CDR1 is LGHNA, CDR2 YSLEER, per germline. The CDR3 runs 16 residues. In DNA form, the CDR3 reads TGCGCCAGAAGCCAAGATTCGGGACGGCTCCGGGAGACCCAGTACTTC. It encodes CARSQDSGRLRETQYF.

V and J are TRBV27 and TRBJ2-7; D not certain. The V end was cut by 6 bases, the J end by 6 bases, with 15 bases between. This CDR3 comprises 13 residues. CDR1 is MNHEY and CDR2 is SMNVEV in the germline V gene (reference sequence). The CDR3 spells CASSIIPYSEQYF. The DNA of the CDR3 is TGTGCCAGCAGCATCATCCCTTACAGCGAGCAGTACTTC.

This clonotype was observed a handful of times. V usage is TRBV7-9 and J usage is TRBJ2-7, with D possibly TRBD1 on 6 matching bases. The germline V and J ends were trimmed by 7 bases and 5 bases, with 15 bases remaining between them. From germline, CDR1 is SEHNR and CDR2 FQNEAQ (reference sequence). CDR3 size: 13 residues. The CDR3 DNA sequence: TGTGCCAGCACCACATCAGGGGTACACGAGCAGTACTTC. Its protein is CASTTSGVHEQYF.